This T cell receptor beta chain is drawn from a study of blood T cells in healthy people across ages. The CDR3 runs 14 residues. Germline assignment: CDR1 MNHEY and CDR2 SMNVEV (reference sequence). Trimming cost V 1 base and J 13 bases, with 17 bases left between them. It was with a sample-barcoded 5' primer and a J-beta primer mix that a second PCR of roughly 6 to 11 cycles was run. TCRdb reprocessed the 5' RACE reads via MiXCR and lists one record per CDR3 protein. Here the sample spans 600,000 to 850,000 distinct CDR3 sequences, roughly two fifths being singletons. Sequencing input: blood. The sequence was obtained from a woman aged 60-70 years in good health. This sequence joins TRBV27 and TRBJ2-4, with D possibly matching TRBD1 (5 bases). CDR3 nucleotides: TGTGCCAGCAGTTTATTCTCGCAGGGTTTGGAGCAGTACTTC. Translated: CASSLFSQGLEQYF.